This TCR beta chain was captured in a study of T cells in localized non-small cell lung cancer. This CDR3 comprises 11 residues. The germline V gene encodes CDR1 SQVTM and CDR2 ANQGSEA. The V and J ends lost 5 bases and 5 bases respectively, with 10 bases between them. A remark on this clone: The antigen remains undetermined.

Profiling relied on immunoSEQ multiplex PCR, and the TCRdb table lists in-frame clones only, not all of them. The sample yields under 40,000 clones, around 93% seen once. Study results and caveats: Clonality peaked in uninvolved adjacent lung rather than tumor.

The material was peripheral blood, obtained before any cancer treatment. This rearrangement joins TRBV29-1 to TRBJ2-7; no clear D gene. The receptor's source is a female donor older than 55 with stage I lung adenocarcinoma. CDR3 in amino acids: CSVSHQNEQYF. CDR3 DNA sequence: TGCAGCGTTAGCCACCAAAACGAGCAGTACTTC.